The clone carrying this T cell receptor beta chain occurred a few times. TCRdb recomputed calls from the RT-PCR reads with MiXCR, one row per CDR3 protein. Of roughly 500,000 distinct CDR3 sequences listed, under 30% are singletons. The sample originates from a study of response to subunit inactivated influenza vaccine. CDR1 is MNHEY, CDR2 SVGEGT, per germline. CDR3 length: 15 amino acids. V was pared by 6 bases and J by 5 bases, with 10 bases of the junction left unmatched. This same sample was also taken into another study, of T cells expressing NK-cell markers. As that study records: Production of TCR beta cDNA relied on 5'RACE template switching with UMIs. In sorted CD3+CD56+NKG2C+, CD3+CD56+NKG2C- and CD3+CD56-NKG2C+ T cells, TCR beta repertoires were obtained. Expanded clones of NKG2C+ T cells had an unclear HCMV specificity.

The receptor was derived from a middle-aged man who received an inactivated influenza vaccine. This specimen consisted of CD4+ T cells sorted from PBMCs, obtained about 13 days after vaccination. The chain combines TRBV6-2 or TRBV6-3 with TRBJ2-1, with 7 bases that match TRBD2. The CDR3 spells CASSLGLDLHNEQFF. As DNA, the CDR3 is TGTGCCAGCAGCCTTGGACTAGATTTGCACAATGAGCAGTTCTTC.